A single sample is the source of the 19 T cell receptor beta chains below, sequenced in a study of CD8+ T cells in alopecia areata. TCR sequencing used cDNA made by reverse transcription of extracted RNA. Assay: immunoSEQ multiplex PCR; the TCRdb copy retains only in-frame clones and omits some. This table has about 190,000 clones, approximately 60% appearing once. Treatment noted: oral pan-JAK inhibitor, 5-10 mg twice daily. Sequences were derived from CD4+ T cells sorted from blood, sampled at week 4, from a patient treated with tofacitinib. Every receptor here comes from a human donor with alopecia areata.

DNA of the CDR3: TGTGCCACACCCCAGCAGGGTTACTCCTACGAGCAGTACTTC. Its translation is CATPQQGYSYEQYF. This chain links TRBV10-3 with TRBJ2-7, with D possibly matching TRBD1 (5 bases). The CDR3 is made up of 14 amino acids. Trimming stripped 10 bases from V and 0 bases from J, with 16 bases between. Germline CDR1 and CDR2: ENHRY and SYGVKD.

Only a few counts were recorded for this clone. The gene calls are TRBV30 and TRBJ1-4; 10 nucleotides align to TRBD1. V dropped 0 bases and J dropped 7; count of bases not matched to a gene: 8. The CDR3 sequence is 16 residues long. Germline CDR1 is GTSNPN and CDR2 is SVGIG (reference sequence). The CDR3 coding sequence is TGTGCCTGGAGTGTTCAGACAGGGGGCCGCGGTGAAAAACTGTTTTTT. Its protein is CAWSVQTGGRGEKLFF.

The chain uses TRBV19 and TRBJ2-5, with TRBD2 matching over 7 bases. After removal of 3 bases from V and 5 bases from J, the junction contained 6 bases not matched to a gene. In germline, CDR1 is LNHDA, CDR2 SQIVND (reference sequence). The CDR3 sequence is 14 residues long. The CDR3 region has the DNA TGTGCCAGTAGTATGGCAGCGGGACGGGAGACCCAGTACTTC. It specifies CASSMAAGRETQYF.

J is TRBJ1-2 and V is TRBV5-1; no reliable D call. CDR3 length: 16 residues. CDR1 and CDR2 from the germline V gene are SGHRS and YFSETQ. The V gene lost 0 bases and the J gene lost 3 bases, with 15 bases spanning the gap. The CDR3 coding sequence is TGCGCCAGCAGCTTGGATTCGGGGTGGGGTGACTATGGCTACACCTTC. Protein sequence: CASSLDSGWGDYGYTF.

The chain recombines TRBV30 with TRBJ1-2, with D perhaps TRBD1 (6 bases). This CDR3 spans 13 amino acids. Germline values: CDR1 GTSNPN, CDR2 SVGIG (reference sequence). With 6 bases removed from V and 7 bases from J, the gap between germline ends came to 18 bases. The chain's CDR3 is CACLQGVNGGYTF. CDR3 DNA sequence: TGTGCCTGTCTACAGGGTGTTAATGGTGGCTACACCTTC.

The chain combines TRBV5-1 with TRBJ2-1, with TRBD2 matching 14 bases. The CDR3 is made up of 14 amino acids. Trimming cost V 0 bases and J 16 bases; bases outside gene matches: 6. The germline V gene encodes CDR1 SGHRS and CDR2 YFSETQ. CDR3 region: CASSLVGLAGVGFF. As DNA, the CDR3 is TGCGCCAGCAGCTTGGTGGGACTAGCGGGAGTGGGTTTCTTC.

This clone was recorded a few times. V is TRBV2 and J is TRBJ2-7, with D tentatively TRBD1 (5 bases). V lost 5 bases to trimming and J lost 3 bases, with 11 bases between them. The CDR3 covers 13 residues. CDR1 is SNHLY and CDR2 is FYNNEI in the germline V gene. CDR3 region: CASSPRQGYEQYF. The CDR3 DNA follows: TGTGCCAGCAGTCCACGCCAGGGCTACGAGCAGTACTTC.

This clone appeared a few times. The chain couples TRBV18 to TRBJ1-2, with TRBD1 matching 10 bases. CDR1 is KGHSH and CDR2 is LQKENI in the germline V gene. Germline trimming cut 1 base from V and 3 bases from J; bases unmatched to any gene: 2. The CDR3 extends over 15 amino acids. The chain's CDR3 is CASSPQGQGHYGYTF. The CDR3 nucleotides read TGTGCCAGCTCACCACAGGGACAGGGGCACTATGGCTACACCTTC.

The chain carries TRBV29-1 and TRBJ2-5; 10 positions match TRBD2. Germline CDR1 is SQVTM and CDR2 is ANQGSEA. This CDR3 region has 15 residues. With V trimmed by 3 bases and J by 4 bases, 8 bases remained unmatched. CDR3 coding DNA: TGCAGCGTTGACCAGCGGGAGGGCCGCAGAGAGACCCAGTACTTC. Encoded protein: CSVDQREGRRETQYF. Full variable domain (outside the CDR3, taken from reference TRBV29-1 and TRBJ2-5): SAVISQKPSRDICQRGTSLTIQCQVDSQVTMMFWYRQQPGQSLTLIATANQGSEATYESGFVIDKFPISRPNLTFSTLTVSNMSPEDSSIYLCSVDQREGRRETQYFGPGTRLLVL.

The chain couples TRBV14 to TRBJ2-5; 11 bases agree with TRBD2. CDR1 and CDR2 from the germline V gene are SGHDN and FVKESK. With V trimmed by 5 bases and J by 2 bases, 4 bases remained unmatched. The CDR3 has 15 residues. The CDR3 sequence: CASSKRLAGQETQYF. CDR3 bases: TGTGCCAGCAGCAAGCGACTAGCGGGACAAGAGACCCAGTACTTC.

The chain is built from TRBV5-7 and TRBJ1-5; unclear D gene. TRBV5-7 is an open reading frame whose function is uncertain. Trimming took 4 bases from V and 2 from J, leaving 7 bases between them. This CDR3 spans 13 amino acids. The CDR3 DNA sequence: TGTGCCAGCAGCGAGGACGGCAATCAGCCCCAGCATTTT. Its translation is CASSEDGNQPQHF.

This CDR3 reads CSASRGWSVTEAFF. Written as DNA, the CDR3 is TGCAGCGCTTCCAGGGGATGGTCGGTGACTGAAGCTTTCTTT. The chain is built from TRBV29-1 and TRBJ1-1, with D possibly matching TRBD1 (6 bases). This CDR3 contains 14 residues. The germline V gene has CDR1 SQVTM and CDR2 ANQGSEA. Trimming took off 7 bases at V and 5 bases at J, with 20 bases between the two ends.

The V gene is TRBV9, the J gene TRBJ2-3, with a tentative D call TRBD1 (6 bases). This CDR3 spans 14 amino acids. Per germline, CDR1 SGDLS and CDR2 YYNGEE. V was trimmed by 4 bases and J by 7 bases, leaving 16 bases between them. The CDR3 sequence: CASSYRTELNTQYF. CDR3 DNA sequence: TGTGCCAGCAGCTACCGGACAGAGTTGAATACGCAGTATTTT.

As to this clone: This sample also contains other DNA sequences that code for the same CDR3. Here the CDR3 DNA reads TGTGCCTGGAGCGCCCGGTACGAGCAGTACTTC. Its protein is CAWSARYEQYF. This chain connects TRBV30 to TRBJ2-7; D ambiguous. V was clipped by 3 bases and J by 4 bases, with 7 bases between them. Germline V gene sequence: CDR1 GTSNPN, CDR2 SVGIG (reference sequence). CDR3 length: 11 amino acids.

J is TRBJ2-1 and V is TRBV30, with D hard to call. The CDR3 runs 13 residues. The V and J ends lost 3 bases and 1 base respectively, with 7 bases between them. Germline V gene sequence: CDR1 GTSNPN, CDR2 SVGIG (reference sequence). The CDR3 nucleotides are TGTGCCTGGAGAAGTGTATCCTACAATGAGCAGTTCTTC. This translates into CAWRSVSYNEQFF.

This clone was seen only a few times. The V gene is TRBV9, the J gene TRBJ2-3; 9 bases fit TRBD2. The CDR3 is 16 amino acids. The ends lost 4 bases at V and 6 bases at J; junction bases unmatched: 12. CDR1 is SGDLS, CDR2 YYNGEE, per germline. CDR3 loop: CASSSQIAGVEDTQYF. The CDR3 DNA reads as TGTGCCAGCAGCTCCCAAATAGCGGGAGTGGAGGATACGCAGTATTTT.

The gene calls are TRBV7-9 and TRBJ1-2, with D perhaps matching TRBD1 (5 bases). Deletions cut 3 bases from V and 4 bases from J, with 9 bases between. CDR3 length equals 13 residues. CDR1 is SEHNR and CDR2 is FQNEAQ in the germline V gene (reference sequence). In DNA form, the CDR3 reads TGTGCCAGCAGCTTTAGGGACGGCTATGGCTACACCTTC. Its translation: CASSFRDGYGYTF.

The rearrangement joins TRBV18 to TRBJ1-5; D is unresolved. The germline V gene encodes CDR1 KGHSH and CDR2 LQKENI. Trimming took off 5 bases at V and 4 bases at J, with 12 bases between the two ends. The CDR3 covers 14 residues. CDR3 protein: CASSAGGRNQPQHF. The CDR3 nucleotides are TGTGCCAGCTCAGCGGGCGGGAGGAATCAGCCCCAGCATTTT.

The rearrangement joins TRBV11-2 to TRBJ2-3; tentatively, D is TRBD2 (6 bases). The germline V gene encodes CDR1 SGHAT and CDR2 FQNNGV. The CDR3 runs 15 residues. V lost 2 bases, J lost 3 bases, and 12 bases lay in between. The CDR3 nucleotides are TGTGCCAGCAGCTTAACGGGACTTCCAACAGATACGCAGTATTTT. Translation: CASSLTGLPTDTQYF.